The present entry profiles one TCR beta chain with its context. The germline gives CDR1 LNHDA, CDR2 SQIVND (reference sequence). The CDR3 is 14 residues long. V was pared by 6 bases and J by 4 bases, with 7 bases of the junction left unmatched. In the study's own analysis: Quantification of nucleated cells was approximated via reference gene primer amplification. The assay was immunoSEQ multiplex PCR, and TCRdb's table has in-frame clones only and misses some. That table supplies the V and J calls and clone size; D and trimming were determined from the DNA. This table has tens of thousands of clones, 86% appearing once. The data derive from a study of blood T cell repertoires in COVID-19. Across the study: T cells, B-cell-depleted T cells, or PBMCs supplied cDNA or gDNA.

Sequenced input: peripheral blood. The J gene is TRBJ1-1, the V gene TRBV19; TRBD1 matches at 8 bases. The sequence came from a middle-aged man with active or convalescent COVID-19. The CDR3 DNA reads as TGTGCCAGTAGCCCCCCCCAGGGGGCCACTGAAGCTTTCTTT. It specifies CASSPPQGATEAFF.